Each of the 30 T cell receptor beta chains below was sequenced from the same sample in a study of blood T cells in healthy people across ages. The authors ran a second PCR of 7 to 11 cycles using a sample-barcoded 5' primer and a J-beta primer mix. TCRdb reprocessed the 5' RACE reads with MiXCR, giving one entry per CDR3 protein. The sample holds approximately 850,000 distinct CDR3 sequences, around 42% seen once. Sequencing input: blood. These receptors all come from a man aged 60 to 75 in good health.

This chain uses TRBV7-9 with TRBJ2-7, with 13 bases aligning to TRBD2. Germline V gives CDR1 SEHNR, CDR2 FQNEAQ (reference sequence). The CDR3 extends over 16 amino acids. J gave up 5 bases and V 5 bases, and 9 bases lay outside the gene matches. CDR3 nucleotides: TGTGCCAGCAGCCACCCGACTAGCGGGGGGCTAGACGAGCAGTACTTC. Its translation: CASSHPTSGGLDEQYF.

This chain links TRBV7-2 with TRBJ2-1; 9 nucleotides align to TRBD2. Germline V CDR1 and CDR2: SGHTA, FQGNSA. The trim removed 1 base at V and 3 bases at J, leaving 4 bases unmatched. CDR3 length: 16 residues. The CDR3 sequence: CASSLGGGVYYNEQFF. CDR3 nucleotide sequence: TGTGCCAGCAGCTTAGGCGGGGGGGTTTACTACAATGAGCAGTTCTTC. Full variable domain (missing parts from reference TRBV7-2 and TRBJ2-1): GAGVSQSPSNKVTEKGKDVELRCDPISGHTALYWYRQSLGQGLEFLIYFQGNSAPDKSGLPSDRFSAERTGGSVSTLTIQRTQQEDSAVYLCASSLGGGVYYNEQFFGPGTRLTVL.

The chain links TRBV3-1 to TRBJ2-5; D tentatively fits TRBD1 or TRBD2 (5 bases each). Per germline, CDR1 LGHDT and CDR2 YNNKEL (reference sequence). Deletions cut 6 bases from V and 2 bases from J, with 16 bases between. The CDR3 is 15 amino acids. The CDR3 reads CASRERGFLQETQYF. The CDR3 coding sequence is TGTGCCAGCAGGGAGAGGGGCTTCCTTCAAGAGACCCAGTACTTC.

CDR3 protein: CSARDTPRADNTGELFF. CDR3 nucleotides: TGCAGTGCTAGAGATACCCCTCGGGCGGACAACACCGGGGAGCTGTTTTTT. The chain links TRBV20-1 to TRBJ2-2, with unresolved D. Germline V gene data show CDR1 as DFQATT and CDR2 as SNEGSKA (reference sequence). The V end lost 0 bases, the J end lost 2 bases, and 16 bases lay between the germline ends. The CDR3 spans 17 residues.

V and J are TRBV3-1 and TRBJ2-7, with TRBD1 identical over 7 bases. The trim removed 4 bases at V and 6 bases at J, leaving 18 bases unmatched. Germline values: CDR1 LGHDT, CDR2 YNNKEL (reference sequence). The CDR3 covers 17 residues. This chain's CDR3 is CASSPYRRDRATCEQYF. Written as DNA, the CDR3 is TGTGCCAGCAGCCCGTACCGAAGAGACAGGGCAACCTGCGAGCAGTACTTC.

CDR3: CASSLVGPSGANVLTF. The CDR3 DNA reads TGTGCCAGCAGTTTAGTGGGGCCCTCTGGGGCCAACGTCCTGACTTTC. The chain has TRBV12-3 or TRBV12-4 and TRBJ2-6; tentatively, D is TRBD1 (5 bases). Trimming shortened V by 1 base and J by 0 bases, and 7 bases separated the two germline ends. CDR3 length equals 16 residues.

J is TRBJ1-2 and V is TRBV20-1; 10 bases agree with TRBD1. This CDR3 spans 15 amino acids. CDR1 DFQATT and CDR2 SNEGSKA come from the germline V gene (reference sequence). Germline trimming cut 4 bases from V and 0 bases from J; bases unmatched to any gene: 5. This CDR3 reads CSAKRQGATNYGYTF. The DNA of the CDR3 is TGCAGTGCTAAGAGACAGGGGGCAACTAACTATGGCTACACCTTC.

In DNA form, the CDR3 reads TGTGCCAGCAGTGAAAACAGGGGAGGTGAAAAACTGTTTTTT. Its translation is CASSENRGGEKLFF. The chain uses TRBV2 and TRBJ1-4, with 7 bases fitting TRBD1. This CDR3 has 14 residues. V shed 2 bases and J 7 bases; nucleotides not matched to a gene: 4. Germline V gives CDR1 SNHLY, CDR2 FYNNEI.

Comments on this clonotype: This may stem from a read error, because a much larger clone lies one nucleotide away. The CDR3 DNA follows: TGTACCAGCAGACCGAACCCGGGACAGGGGGCTGGCACTGAAGCTTTCTTT. This codes for CTSRPNPGQGAGTEAFF. V usage is TRBV6-2 or TRBV6-3 and J usage is TRBJ1-1; TRBD1 aligns across 12 bases. The CDR3 loop spans 17 amino acids. Germline V lookup: CDR1 MNHEY, CDR2 SVGEGT.

CDR3 sequence: CSARPGLAGARTDTQYF. The CDR3 DNA reads as TGCAGTGCTAGACCGGGACTAGCGGGGGCCCGCACAGATACGCAGTATTTT. The chain is built from TRBV20-1 and TRBJ2-3; 14 bases align to TRBD2. CDR3 size: 17 residues. V shed 2 bases, J shed 1 base, and the junction held 5 bases outside the gene matches. Germline CDR1 DFQATT, CDR2 SNEGSKA (reference sequence).

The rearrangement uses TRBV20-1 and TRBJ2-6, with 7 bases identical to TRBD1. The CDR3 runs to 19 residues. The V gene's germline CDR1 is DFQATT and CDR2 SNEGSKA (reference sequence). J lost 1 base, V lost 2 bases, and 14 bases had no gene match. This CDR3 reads CSARSVGGQFPSGANVLTF. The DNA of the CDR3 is TGCAGTGCTAGAAGTGTAGGGGGACAGTTCCCTTCTGGGGCCAACGTCCTGACTTTC.

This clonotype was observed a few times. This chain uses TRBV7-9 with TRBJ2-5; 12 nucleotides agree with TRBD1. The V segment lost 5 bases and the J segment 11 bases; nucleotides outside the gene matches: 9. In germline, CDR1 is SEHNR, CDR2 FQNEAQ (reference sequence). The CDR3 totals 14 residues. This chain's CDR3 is CASSDGTGGREQYF. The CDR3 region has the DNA TGTGCCAGCAGCGACGGGACAGGGGGCAGAGAGCAGTACTTC.

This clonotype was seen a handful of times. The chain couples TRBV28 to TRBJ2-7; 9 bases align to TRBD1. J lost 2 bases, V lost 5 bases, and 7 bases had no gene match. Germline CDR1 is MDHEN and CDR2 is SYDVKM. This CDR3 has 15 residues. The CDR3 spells CASSTTGTGPYEQYF. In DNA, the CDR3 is TGTGCCAGCAGTACCACCGGGACAGGGCCCTACGAGCAGTACTTC.

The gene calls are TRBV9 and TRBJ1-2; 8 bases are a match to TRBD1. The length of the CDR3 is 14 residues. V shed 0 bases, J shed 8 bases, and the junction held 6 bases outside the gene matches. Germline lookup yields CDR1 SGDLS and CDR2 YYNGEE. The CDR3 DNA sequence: TGTGCCAGCAGCGTAGATCCAGGGGGCCCGGGCTACACCTTC. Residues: CASSVDPGGPGYTF.

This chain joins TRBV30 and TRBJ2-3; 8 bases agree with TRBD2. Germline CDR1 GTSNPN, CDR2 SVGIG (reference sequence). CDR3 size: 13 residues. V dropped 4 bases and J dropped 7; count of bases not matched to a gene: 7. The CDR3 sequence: CAWTGRGGNTQYF. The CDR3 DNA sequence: TGTGCCTGGACCGGACGCGGGGGGAATACGCAGTATTTT.

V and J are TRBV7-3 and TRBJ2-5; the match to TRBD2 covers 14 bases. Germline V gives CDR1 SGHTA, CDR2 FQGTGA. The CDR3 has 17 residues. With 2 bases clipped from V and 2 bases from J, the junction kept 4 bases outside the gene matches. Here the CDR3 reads CASSLGGTSGGQETQYF. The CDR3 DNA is TGTGCCAGCAGCTTAGGAGGGACTAGCGGGGGACAAGAGACCCAGTACTTC.

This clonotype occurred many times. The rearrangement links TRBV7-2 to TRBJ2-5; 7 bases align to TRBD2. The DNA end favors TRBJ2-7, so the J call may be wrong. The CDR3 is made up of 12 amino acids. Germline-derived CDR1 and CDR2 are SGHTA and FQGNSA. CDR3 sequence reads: CASSLSGVEQYF. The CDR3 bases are TGTGCCAGCAGCTTAAGCGGGGTCGAGCAGTACTTC.

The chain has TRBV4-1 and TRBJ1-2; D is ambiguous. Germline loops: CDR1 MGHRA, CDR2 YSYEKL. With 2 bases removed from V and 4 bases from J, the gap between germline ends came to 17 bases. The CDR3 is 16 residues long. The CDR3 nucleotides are TGCGCCAGCAGCCAATCCACTATAGAATCGCCCTATGGCTACACCTTC. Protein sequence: CASSQSTIESPYGYTF.

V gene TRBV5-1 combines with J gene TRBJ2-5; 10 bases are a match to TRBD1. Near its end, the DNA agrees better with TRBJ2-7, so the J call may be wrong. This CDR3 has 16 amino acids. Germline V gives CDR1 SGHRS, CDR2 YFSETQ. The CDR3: CASSLQTGGRVYEQYF. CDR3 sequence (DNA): TGCGCCAGCAGCCTCCAGACAGGGGGCAGAGTCTACGAGCAGTACTTC.

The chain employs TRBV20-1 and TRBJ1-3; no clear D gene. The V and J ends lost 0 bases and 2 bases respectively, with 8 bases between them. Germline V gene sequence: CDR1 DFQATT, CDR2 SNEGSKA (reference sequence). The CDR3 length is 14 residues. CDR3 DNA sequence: TGCAGTGCTAGAGATACCCAGCCTGGAAACACCATATATTTT. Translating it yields CSARDTQPGNTIYF.

The DNA of the CDR3 is TGTGCCAGCAGCCCCTCCCTTACGGACTCCACAGATACGCAGTATTTT. Translating gives CASSPSLTDSTDTQYF. V is TRBV11-2 and J is TRBJ2-3, with D possibly TRBD2 on 5 matching bases. The germline CDR1 and CDR2 sequences are SGHAT and FQNNGV. Trimming removed 5 bases from V and 2 bases from J, with 17 bases in between. The CDR3 totals 16 residues.

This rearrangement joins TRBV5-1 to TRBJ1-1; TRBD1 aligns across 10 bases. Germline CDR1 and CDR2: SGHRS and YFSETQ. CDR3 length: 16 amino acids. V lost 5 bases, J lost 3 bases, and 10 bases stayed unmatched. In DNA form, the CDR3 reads TGCGCCAGCAGGAACCAGGGACAGGGGATGTACACTGAAGCTTTCTTT. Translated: CASRNQGQGMYTEAFF.

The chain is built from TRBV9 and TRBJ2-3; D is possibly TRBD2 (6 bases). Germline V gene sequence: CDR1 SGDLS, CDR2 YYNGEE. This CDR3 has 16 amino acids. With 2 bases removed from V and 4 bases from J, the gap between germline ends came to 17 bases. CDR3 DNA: TGTGCCAGCAGCGTCGGGCTGGTGGGGGGTGCAGATACGCAGTATTTT. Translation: CASSVGLVGGADTQYF.

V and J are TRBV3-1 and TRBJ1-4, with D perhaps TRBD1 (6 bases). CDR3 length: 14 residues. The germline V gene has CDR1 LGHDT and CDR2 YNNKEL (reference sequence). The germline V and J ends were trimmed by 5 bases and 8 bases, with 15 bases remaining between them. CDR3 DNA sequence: TGTGCCAGCAGCTCCCACAGGGAGATAGAAAAACTGTTTTTT. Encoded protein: CASSSHREIEKLFF.

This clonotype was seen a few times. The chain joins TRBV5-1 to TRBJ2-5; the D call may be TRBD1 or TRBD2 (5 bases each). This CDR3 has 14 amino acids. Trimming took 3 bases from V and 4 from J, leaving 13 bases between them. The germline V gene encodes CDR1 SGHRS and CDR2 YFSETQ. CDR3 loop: CASSSKGGGETQYF. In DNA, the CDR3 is TGCGCCAGCAGCTCCAAGGGTGGGGGAGAGACCCAGTACTTC.

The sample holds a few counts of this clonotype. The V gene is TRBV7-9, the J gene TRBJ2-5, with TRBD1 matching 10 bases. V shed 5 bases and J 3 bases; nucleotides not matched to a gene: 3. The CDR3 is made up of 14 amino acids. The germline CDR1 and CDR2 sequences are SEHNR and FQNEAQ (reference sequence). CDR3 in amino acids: CASSRTGGKETQYF. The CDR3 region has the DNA TGTGCCAGCAGCCGGACAGGGGGGAAAGAGACCCAGTACTTC.

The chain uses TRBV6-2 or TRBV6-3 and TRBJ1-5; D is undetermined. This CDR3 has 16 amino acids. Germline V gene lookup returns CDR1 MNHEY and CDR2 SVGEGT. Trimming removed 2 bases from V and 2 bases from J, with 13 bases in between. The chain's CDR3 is CASSYATGLRNQPQHF. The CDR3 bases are TGTGCCAGCAGTTACGCGACGGGCCTGCGCAATCAGCCCCAGCATTTT.

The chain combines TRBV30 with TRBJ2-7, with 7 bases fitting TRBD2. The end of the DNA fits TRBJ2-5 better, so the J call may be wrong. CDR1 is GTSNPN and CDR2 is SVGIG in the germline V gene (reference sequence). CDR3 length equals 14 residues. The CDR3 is CAWSVETSLSTQYF. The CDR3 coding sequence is TGTGCCTGGAGTGTAGAGACTAGCCTTTCGACCCAGTACTTC.

The CDR3 bases are TGCGCCAGCAGCCAGGGGGAGCAGGGGGACACAGATACGCAGTATTTT. This gives the protein CASSQGEQGDTDTQYF. This chain uses TRBV4-3 with TRBJ2-3; 7 bases align to TRBD1. J was trimmed by 2 bases and V by 3 bases; bases with no gene match: 8. The CDR3 is made up of 16 amino acids. Germline CDR1 is LGHNA and CDR2 is YSLEER.

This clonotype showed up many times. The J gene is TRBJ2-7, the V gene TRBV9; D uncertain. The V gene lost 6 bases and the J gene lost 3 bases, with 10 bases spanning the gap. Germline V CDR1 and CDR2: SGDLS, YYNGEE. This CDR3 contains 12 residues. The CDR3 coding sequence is TGTGCCAGCACAGCTTGTGTCTACGAGCAGTACTTC. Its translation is CASTACVYEQYF.